The rows below give T cell receptor beta chains drawn from one sample of a study of blood T cell repertoires in COVID-19. Profiled with immunoSEQ multiplex PCR; TCRdb holds only in-frame clones, not every one. There are approximately 180,000 clones in the sample; more than 75% occur only once, and 18% lies in the top ten. Specimen: peripheral blood. These TCRs come from a person aged 70 to 85 with COVID-19, enrolled during active disease. The CDR3 runs from the conserved cysteine through the conserved F or W. The order of the fields is V gene, clone size, D gene, J gene, CDR3 protein, CDR3 DNA. D genes are given only for firm matches. A row's size may be missing; if present it is once, few, many or a size class.

v_gene: TRBV19; abundance: .; d_gene: .; j_gene: TRBJ1-2; CDR3aa: CASSGGGTNYGYTF; CDR3nt: TGTGCCAGTAGTGGTGGGGGGACGAACTATGGCTACACCTTC
v_gene: TRBV27; abundance: .; d_gene: .; j_gene: TRBJ2-5; CDR3aa: CASSLLGAQGETQYF; CDR3nt: TGTGCCAGCAGTTTACTGGGGGCGCAGGGGGAGACCCAGTACTTC
v_gene: TRBV12-3/TRBV12-4; abundance: .; d_gene: .; j_gene: TRBJ1-1; CDR3aa: CASSLTRTEAFF; CDR3nt: TGTGCCAGCAGTTTGACTAGGACTGAAGCTTTCTTT
v_gene: TRBV11-2; abundance: .; d_gene: .; j_gene: TRBJ2-7; CDR3aa: CASSLGVEWSSSYEQYF; CDR3nt: TGTGCCAGCAGCTTAGGAGTGGAGTGGTCGAGCTCCTACGAGCAGTACTTC
v_gene: TRBV5-1; abundance: .; d_gene: .; j_gene: TRBJ1-2; CDR3aa: CASSSGQFNYGYTF; CDR3nt: TGCGCCAGCAGCTCGGGACAATTTAACTATGGCTACACCTTC
v_gene: TRBV6-4; abundance: .; d_gene: TRBD1; j_gene: TRBJ2-3; CDR3aa: CASSVTGKGTQYF; CDR3nt: TGTGCCAGCAGTGTGACAGGGAAGGGGACGCAGTATTTT
v_gene: TRBV7-2; abundance: .; d_gene: .; j_gene: TRBJ1-5; CDR3aa: CASSLEIGNPNQPQHF; CDR3nt: TGTGCCAGCAGCTTAGAGATCGGGAATCCAAATCAGCCCCAGCATTTT
v_gene: TRBV24-1; abundance: .; d_gene: TRBD2; j_gene: TRBJ2-7; CDR3aa: CATSDTGTSGSTEQYF; CDR3nt: TGTGCCACCAGTGATACCGGGACTAGCGGGAGCACCGAGCAGTACTTC
v_gene: TRBV6-2/TRBV6-3; abundance: .; d_gene: TRBD1; j_gene: TRBJ1-5; CDR3aa: CASSYDPRQGAVANQPQHF; CDR3nt: TGTGCCAGCAGTTACGACCCGCGACAGGGGGCAGTGGCAAATCAGCCCCAGCATTTT
v_gene: TRBV12-3/TRBV12-4; abundance: .; d_gene: .; j_gene: TRBJ2-7; CDR3aa: CASSLGSGSEQYF; CDR3nt: TGTGCCAGCAGTTTAGGATCGGGGTCCGAGCAGTACTTC
v_gene: TRBV19; abundance: .; d_gene: TRBD1; j_gene: TRBJ1-5; CDR3aa: CASKDRVFNQPQHF; CDR3nt: TGTGCCAGTAAGGACAGGGTTTTCAATCAGCCCCAGCATTTT
v_gene: TRBV2; abundance: .; d_gene: TRBD2; j_gene: TRBJ2-7; CDR3aa: CASSEGGLAEQYF; CDR3nt: TGTGCCAGCAGTGAAGGTGGACTAGCGGAGCAGTACTTC
v_gene: TRBV5-5; abundance: .; d_gene: .; j_gene: TRBJ2-4; CDR3aa: CASSAAPSSAPGLENIQYF; CDR3nt: .
v_gene: TRBV19; abundance: .; d_gene: .; j_gene: TRBJ1-1; CDR3aa: CASKGVDPEAFF; CDR3nt: TGTGCCAGTAAGGGGGTGGATCCTGAAGCTTTCTTT
v_gene: TRBV5-1; abundance: .; d_gene: .; j_gene: TRBJ1-1; CDR3aa: CASSAGGGSREAFF; CDR3nt: TGCGCCAGCAGCGCGGGAGGGGGGTCACGTGAAGCTTTCTTT
v_gene: TRBV4-3; abundance: .; d_gene: TRBD1; j_gene: TRBJ2-4; CDR3aa: CASSQTGGRENIQYF; CDR3nt: TGCGCCAGCAGCCAAACAGGGGGCAGGGAAAACATTCAGTACTTC
v_gene: TRBV5-4; abundance: once; d_gene: .; j_gene: TRBJ2-1; CDR3aa: CASSLSQGGWNEQFF; CDR3nt: TGTGCCAGCAGCTTGTCACAGGGAGGGTGGAATGAGCAGTTCTTC
v_gene: TRBV6-4; abundance: .; d_gene: .; j_gene: TRBJ2-7; CDR3aa: CASHSGEQLPVSSYEQYF; CDR3nt: TGTGCCAGCCACTCCGGGGAGCAGTTACCTGTGAGCTCCTACGAGCAGTACTTC
v_gene: TRBV25-1; abundance: .; d_gene: .; j_gene: TRBJ2-5; CDR3aa: CASSGSYPLLETQYF; CDR3nt: TGTGCCAGCAGTGGGTCCTACCCTCTGTTGGAGACCCAGTACTTC
v_gene: TRBV9; abundance: .; d_gene: TRBD2; j_gene: TRBJ2-5; CDR3aa: CASASGGRGKETQYF; CDR3nt: TGTGCCAGCGCTAGCGGGGGGCGGGGAAAGGAGACCCAGTACTTC
v_gene: TRBV30; abundance: .; d_gene: TRBD1; j_gene: TRBJ2-7; CDR3aa: CAWGTGQGAKDEQYF; CDR3nt: TGTGCCTGGGGAACGGGACAGGGAGCGAAAGACGAGCAGTACTTC
v_gene: TRBV21-1; abundance: .; d_gene: .; j_gene: TRBJ1-6; CDR3aa: CASSNPWGEYSPLHF; CDR3nt: TGTGCCAGCAGCAATCCCTGGGGGGAATATTCACCCCTCCACTTT
v_gene: TRBV28; abundance: .; d_gene: TRBD1; j_gene: TRBJ1-1; CDR3aa: CASSTGGKNTEAFF; CDR3nt: TGTGCCAGCAGTACAGGGGGTAAGAACACTGAAGCTTTCTTT
v_gene: TRBV19; abundance: once; d_gene: .; j_gene: TRBJ1-4; CDR3aa: CASSSPGQATNEKLFF; CDR3nt: TGTGCCAGTAGCTCCCCCGGACAAGCAACTAATGAAAAACTGTTTTTT
v_gene: TRBV20-1; abundance: .; d_gene: .; j_gene: TRBJ2-1; CDR3aa: CSASFTSYNEQFF; CDR3nt: TGCAGTGCTAGTTTCACTTCCTACAATGAGCAGTTCTTC
v_gene: TRBV9; abundance: .; d_gene: .; j_gene: TRBJ1-4; CDR3aa: CASSVAHHYNEKLFF; CDR3nt: TGTGCCAGCAGCGTAGCTCACCACTATAATGAAAAACTGTTTTTT
v_gene: TRBV18; abundance: few; d_gene: .; j_gene: TRBJ2-2; CDR3aa: CASSLNTNREAGELFF; CDR3nt: TGTGCCAGCTCACTCAACACGAACAGGGAAGCCGGGGAGCTGTTTTTT
v_gene: TRBV6-6; abundance: once; d_gene: .; j_gene: TRBJ1-4; CDR3aa: CASSYSGENEKLFF; CDR3nt: TGTGCCAGCAGTTACTCAGGAGAGAATGAAAAACTGTTTTTT
v_gene: TRBV6-1; abundance: .; d_gene: TRBD1; j_gene: TRBJ1-5; CDR3aa: CASSEFTGTGSLSNQPQHF; CDR3nt: TGTGCCAGCAGTGAATTCACCGGGACAGGGAGCCTAAGCAATCAGCCCCAGCATTTT
v_gene: TRBV9; abundance: .; d_gene: TRBD1; j_gene: TRBJ2-7; CDR3aa: CASSVTGGVFVDEQYF; CDR3nt: TGTGCCAGCAGCGTGACAGGGGGCGTCTTCGTGGACGAGCAGTACTTC
v_gene: TRBV9; abundance: .; d_gene: TRBD2; j_gene: TRBJ2-7; CDR3aa: CASSVGAGDGLAAYEQYF; CDR3nt: TGTGCCAGCAGCGTTGGAGCGGGAGATGGGCTTGCGGCCTACGAGCAGTACTTC
v_gene: TRBV15; abundance: .; d_gene: .; j_gene: TRBJ1-4; CDR3aa: CATSDPIRGEKLFF; CDR3nt: TGTGCCACCAGTGACCCCATAAGGGGGGAAAAACTGTTTTTT
v_gene: TRBV7-8; abundance: .; d_gene: TRBD2; j_gene: TRBJ2-2; CDR3aa: CASSPGTSGGTNTGELFF; CDR3nt: TGTGCCAGCAGCCCGGGGACTAGCGGGGGAACGAACACCGGGGAGCTGTTTTTT
v_gene: TRBV7-8; abundance: .; d_gene: TRBD2; j_gene: TRBJ2-1; CDR3aa: CASSHQRGEQFF; CDR3nt: TGTGCCAGCAGCCATCAGCGGGGTGAGCAGTTCTTC
v_gene: TRBV6-5; abundance: .; d_gene: TRBD1; j_gene: TRBJ1-5; CDR3aa: CASRGTGSNQPQHF; CDR3nt: TGTGCCAGCCGCGGGACAGGTAGCAATCAGCCCCAGCATTTT
v_gene: TRBV18; abundance: .; d_gene: .; j_gene: TRBJ1-5; CDR3aa: CASSPQGNQPQHF; CDR3nt: TGTGCCAGCTCACCGCAGGGCAATCAGCCCCAGCATTTT
v_gene: TRBV12-3/TRBV12-4; abundance: .; d_gene: .; j_gene: TRBJ2-2; CDR3aa: CASARVGGELFF; CDR3nt: TGTGCCAGTGCCCGGGTAGGAGGGGAGCTGTTTTTT
v_gene: TRBV4-1; abundance: once; d_gene: .; j_gene: TRBJ1-5; CDR3aa: CASSQLTGQPQHF; CDR3nt: TGCGCCAGCAGCCAGCTCACAGGTCAGCCCCAGCATTTT
v_gene: TRBV30; abundance: .; d_gene: .; j_gene: TRBJ1-1; CDR3aa: CAWSVRGFAEAFF; CDR3nt: TGTGCCTGGAGTGTTAGGGGCTTCGCTGAAGCTTTCTTT
v_gene: TRBV9; abundance: .; d_gene: TRBD1; j_gene: TRBJ1-1; CDR3aa: CASSVEGQGTNTEAFF; CDR3nt: TGTGCCAGCAGCGTAGAGGGACAGGGCACGAACACTGAAGCTTTCTTT
v_gene: TRBV7-9; abundance: .; d_gene: TRBD1; j_gene: TRBJ1-2; CDR3aa: CASSLRQGEETGYTF; CDR3nt: TGTGCCAGCAGCTTAAGGCAGGGGGAGGAGACTGGCTACACCTTC
v_gene: TRBV21-1; abundance: .; d_gene: .; j_gene: TRBJ1-1; CDR3aa: CASSNLSGSEAFF; CDR3nt: TGTGCCAGCAGCAATTTAAGCGGCAGCGAAGCTTTCTTT
v_gene: TRBV19; abundance: .; d_gene: TRBD1; j_gene: TRBJ2-1; CDR3aa: CASSRRTGGNEQFF; CDR3nt: TGTGCCAGTAGTCGACGGACAGGGGGCAATGAGCAGTTCTTC
v_gene: TRBV3-1/TRBV3-2; abundance: few; d_gene: .; j_gene: TRBJ2-7; CDR3aa: CASSQGGQGYYEQYF; CDR3nt: TGTGCCAGCAGCCAAGGGGGGCAGGGGTACTACGAGCAGTACTTC
v_gene: TRBV5-6; abundance: .; d_gene: .; j_gene: TRBJ1-4; CDR3aa: CASSLAQSATNEKLFF; CDR3nt: TGTGCCAGCAGCTTAGCCCAGAGCGCAACTAATGAAAAACTGTTTTTT
v_gene: TRBV7-3; abundance: .; d_gene: .; j_gene: TRBJ2-3; CDR3aa: CASSLGLAGDTQYF; CDR3nt: TGTGCCAGCAGCTTAGGTCTAGCAGGAGATACGCAGTATTTT